The 15 T cell receptor beta chains given below trace back to one sample, sequenced in a study of T cells in Graves' hyperthyroidism and ophthalmopathy. RNA transcripts were the template for amplifying TCR beta CDR3 regions. Carried out on the TCR CDR3, a first-round RT-PCR used the HTBI primer set. A single record per CDR3 protein comes from TCRdb applying MiXCR to the multiplex PCR reads. The table lists around 700,000 distinct CDR3 sequences, roughly a sixth of them singletons. Sequenced input: blood. The receptors here all came from a woman in her 50s with Graves' hyperthyroidism that later progressed to Graves' ophthalmopathy.

V is TRBV2 and J is TRBJ1-6; D is unclear. Germline V gene data show CDR1 as SNHLY and CDR2 as FYNNEI. The CDR3 contains 15 residues. V was cut by 3 bases and J by 8 bases, with 14 bases left in between. CDR3 protein: CASSDRKRRDSPLHF. In DNA, the CDR3 is TGTGCCAGCAGTGACAGGAAGAGACGAGATTCACCCCTCCACTTT.

This clonotype was seen at least ten times. The chain links TRBV5-1 to TRBJ2-3, with 7 bases fitting TRBD2. V lost 1 base, J lost 1 base, and 3 bases stayed unmatched. This CDR3 has 15 residues. Per the germline V gene, CDR1 is SGHRS and CDR2 is YFSETQ. The CDR3 region is CASSLSLAGTDTQYF. As DNA, the CDR3 is TGCGCCAGCAGCTTGTCTCTAGCGGGCACAGATACGCAGTATTTT.

This clonotype occurred a few times. The chain recombines TRBV12-3 or TRBV12-4 with TRBJ2-1; possibly TRBD2 for D (6 bases). There are 15 residues in the CDR3. V lost 5 bases and J lost 0, with 11 bases in between. The CDR3 nucleotides read TGTGCCAGCAGTGGGGCGGGAACCTCCTACAATGAGCAGTTCTTC. Translated, it gives CASSGAGTSYNEQFF.

V usage is TRBV12-3 or TRBV12-4 and J usage is TRBJ2-2; D is unresolved. V lost 3 bases and J lost 7, with 15 bases in between. The CDR3 consists of 15 residues. The CDR3 loop is CASSFSVGAIGELFF. In nucleotides, the CDR3 is TGTGCCAGCAGTTTTTCGGTCGGAGCCATCGGGGAGCTGTTTTTT.

V is TRBV14 and J is TRBJ1-4, with D maybe TRBD1 (5 bases). From germline, CDR1 is SGHDN and CDR2 FVKESK. This CDR3 spans 17 amino acids. The ends were cut back, 0 bases at V and 0 bases at J, with 11 bases in the middle. CDR3 sequence: CASSQDQGAATNEKLFF. The CDR3 bases are TGTGCCAGCAGCCAAGATCAAGGGGCTGCAACTAATGAAAAACTGTTTTTT.

This chain connects TRBV11-2 to TRBJ2-3; weak D call: TRBD2 (5 bases). The CDR3 totals 14 residues. Germline CDR1 SGHAT, CDR2 FQNNGV. The V and J ends lost 1 base and 5 bases respectively, with 10 bases between them. CDR3 in DNA: TGTGCCAGCAGCTTAGTAGCCGCGGGAGATACGCAGTATTTT. This encodes CASSLVAAGDTQYF.

This clonotype was detected only a few times. The chain joins TRBV19 to TRBJ1-6; 8 positions agree with TRBD1. V was pared by 7 bases and J by 5 bases, with 7 bases of the junction left unmatched. Germline CDR1 LNHDA, CDR2 SQIVND (reference sequence). The CDR3 has 15 residues. CDR3 DNA: TGTGCCAGTACCGGCCAGACAGGGGATAATTCACCCCTCCACTTT. Protein sequence: CASTGQTGDNSPLHF.

Here the CDR3 DNA reads TGCAGCGTTGTTTTGGGTGCTGGTTACAATGAGCAGTTCTTC. Protein sequence: CSVVLGAGYNEQFF. The chain combines TRBV29-1 with TRBJ2-1; D remains unclear. Germline assignment: CDR1 SQVTM and CDR2 ANQGSEA. The CDR3 totals 14 residues. V was cut by 4 bases and J by 4 bases, with 14 bases left in between.

The chain uses TRBV7-2 and TRBJ2-5; D remains unclear. In germline, CDR1 is SGHTA, CDR2 FQGNSA. The V end lost 3 bases, the J end lost 9 bases, and 11 bases lay between the germline ends. CDR3 length equals 12 residues. CDR3 sequence: CASSFLSKPQYF. CDR3 DNA: TGTGCCAGCAGCTTTCTAAGTAAGCCCCAGTACTTC.

Many counts were recorded for this clonotype. The J gene is TRBJ2-3, the V gene TRBV12-3 or TRBV12-4, with a weak D call TRBD2 (6 bases). The CDR3 has 17 amino acids. V shed 0 bases and J shed 6 bases, with 19 bases lying between them. The CDR3 reads CASSLATVEGPSDTQYF. CDR3 DNA sequence: TGTGCCAGCAGTTTAGCCACAGTGGAGGGGCCCTCGGATACGCAGTATTTT.

The chain employs TRBV24-1 and TRBJ2-3; TRBD1 might be the D (6 bases). The CDR3 runs to 15 residues. Germline CDR1 reads KGHDR; CDR2 reads SFDVKD. Deletions cut 3 bases from V and 0 bases from J, with 9 bases between. In DNA, the CDR3 is TGTGCCACCAGTGATGCGGACAGTAGCACAGATACGCAGTATTTT. It yields the protein CATSDADSSTDTQYF.

This chain links TRBV7-9 with TRBJ2-7, with 7 bases matching TRBD1. The CDR3 totals 13 residues. Unmatched junction bases numbered 6, after V lost 5 bases and J lost 5 bases. Germline V gene data show CDR1 as SEHNR and CDR2 as FQNEAQ (reference sequence). CDR3 coding DNA: TGTGCCAGCAGCGCGACAGGGTTCGACGAGCAGTACTTC. It translates to CASSATGFDEQYF.

There are many counts of this clonotype. In DNA, the CDR3 is TGTGCCAGCAGCTTGGACGGAGAGGGGAATCAGCCCCAGCATTTT. Protein sequence: CASSLDGEGNQPQHF. The chain has TRBV7-9 and TRBJ1-5; D is possibly TRBD1 (5 bases). V was shortened by 3 bases and J by 4 bases, with 13 bases between the two germline ends. Germline V CDR1 and CDR2: SEHNR, FQNEAQ (reference sequence). The CDR3 sequence is 15 residues long.

This clonotype has at least ten counts. This chain links TRBV11-3 with TRBJ2-5, with TRBD2 matching 11 bases. With 2 bases clipped from V and 5 bases from J, the junction kept 4 bases outside the gene matches. CDR1 and CDR2 from the germline V gene are SGHNT and YENEEA. CDR3 length: 15 amino acids. In nucleotides, the CDR3 is TGTGCCAGCAGCTTATCGGCTAGCGGGGGGGAGACCCAGTACTTC. Translated, it gives CASSLSASGGETQYF. Variable domain in full (rest from reference TRBV11-3 and TRBJ2-5): EAGVVQSPRYKIIEKKQPVAFWCNPISGHNTLYWYLQNLGQGPELLIRYENEEAVDDSQLPKDRFSAERLKGVDSTLKIQPAELGDSAVYLCASSLSASGGETQYFGPGTRLLVL.

This clonotype was seen many times. The chain links TRBV20-1 to TRBJ1-4; tentative D call: TRBD1 (5 bases). The germline CDR1 and CDR2 sequences are DFQATT and SNEGSKA (reference sequence). The CDR3 sequence is 13 residues long. V was cut by 6 bases and J by 7 bases, with 15 bases left in between. CDR3 sequence reads: CSAPLRGGEKLFF. The CDR3 DNA is TGCAGTGCCCCGCTAAGGGGAGGTGAAAAACTGTTTTTT.